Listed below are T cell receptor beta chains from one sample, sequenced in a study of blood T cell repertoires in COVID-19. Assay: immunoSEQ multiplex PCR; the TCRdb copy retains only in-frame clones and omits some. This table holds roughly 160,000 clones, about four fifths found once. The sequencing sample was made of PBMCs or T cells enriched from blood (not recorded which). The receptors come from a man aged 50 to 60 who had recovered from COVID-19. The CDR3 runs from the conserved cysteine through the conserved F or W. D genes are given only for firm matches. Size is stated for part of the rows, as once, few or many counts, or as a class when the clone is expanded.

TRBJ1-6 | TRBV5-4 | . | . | TGTGCCAGCAGCGAGGGAATCGGCTCCTATAATTCACCCCTCCACTTT | CASSEGIGSYNSPLHF
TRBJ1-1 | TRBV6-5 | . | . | TGTGCCAGCAGTTACTCGATTTCGGGAGCCAGGAATGAAGCTTTCTTT | CASSYSISGARNEAFF
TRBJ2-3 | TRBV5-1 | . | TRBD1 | TGCGCCAGCAGCCGGGACAGGGGCACAGATACGCAGTATTTT | CASSRDRGTDTQYF
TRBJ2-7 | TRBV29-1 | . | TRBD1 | TGCAGCGCCACTCGGACAGGGGGCTACGAGCAGTACTTC | CSATRTGGYEQYF
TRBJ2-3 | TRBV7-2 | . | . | TGTGCCAGCAGCTCCCTTAACACAGATACGCAGTATTTT | CASSSLNTDTQYF
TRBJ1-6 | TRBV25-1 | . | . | TGTGCCAGCAACCAGGGTTTTAATTCACCCCTCCACTTT | CASNQGFNSPLHF
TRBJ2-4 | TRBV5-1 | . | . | TGCGCCAGCAGCTTGTCTAGCTCAGGTGGAAACATTCAGTACTTC | CASSLSSSGGNIQYF
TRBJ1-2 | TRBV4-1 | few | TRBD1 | TGCGCCAGCAGCCAACTGCCAGGGGGTAAGGACTATGGCTACACCTTC | CASSQLPGGKDYGYTF
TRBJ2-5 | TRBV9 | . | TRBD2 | TGTGCCAGCAGCGAGGGACTAGCGGGGGGGCAATACCAAGAGACCCAGTACTTC | CASSEGLAGGQYQETQYF
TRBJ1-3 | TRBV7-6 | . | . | TGTGCCAGCAGCTTGGCGGGAAGCTCTGGAAACACCATATATTTT | CASSLAGSSGNTIYF
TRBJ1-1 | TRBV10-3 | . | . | TGTGCCATCAGCTGGGGGCCTGCAGAAGCTTTCTTT | CAISWGPAEAFF
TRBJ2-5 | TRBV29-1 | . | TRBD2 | TGCAGCGCTACTGGTGCGGGAGGGGAGGGGAGTCGCCAAGAGACCCAGTACTTC | CSATGAGGEGSRQETQYF
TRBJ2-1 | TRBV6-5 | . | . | TGTGCCAGCCGCCTCGAACAGGGTTCCTACAATGAGCAGTTCTTC | CASRLEQGSYNEQFF
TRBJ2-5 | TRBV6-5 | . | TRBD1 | TGTGCCAGCAGTTACTCCGGACAGGGTGCGATGGAGACCCAGTACTTC | CASSYSGQGAMETQYF
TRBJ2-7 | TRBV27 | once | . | TGTGCCAGCAGTCTCAACCCGGCCCCAGGGTCCTACGAGCAGTACTTC | CASSLNPAPGSYEQYF
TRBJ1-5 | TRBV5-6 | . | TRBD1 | TGTGCCAGCAGCCAGGGACAGGCGAATCAGCCCCAGCATTTT | CASSQGQANQPQHF
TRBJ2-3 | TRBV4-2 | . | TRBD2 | TGTGCCAGCAGCCAAGATCTAGCGGGGGGGCCCGATACGCAGTATTTT | CASSQDLAGGPDTQYF
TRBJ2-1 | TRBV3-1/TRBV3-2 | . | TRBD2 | TGTGCCAGCAGCCGAGAGCGGGGTGAGCAGTTCTTC | CASSRERGEQFF
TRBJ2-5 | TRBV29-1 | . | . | TGCAGCGTTGAAGGTGCTCCGGGGGAGGAAGAGACCCAGTACTTC | CSVEGAPGEEETQYF
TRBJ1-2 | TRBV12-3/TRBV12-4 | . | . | TGTGCCAGCAGTTTAGCGCGGCTTGGCTACACCTTC | CASSLARLGYTF
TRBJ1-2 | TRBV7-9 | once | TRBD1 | TGTGCCTGCATGTCAGGGGGCGGCTACACCTTC | CACMSGGGYTF
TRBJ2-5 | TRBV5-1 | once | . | TGCGCCAGCAGCTTGGATTTCGGACTGAACCAAGAGACCCAGTACTTC | CASSLDFGLNQETQYF
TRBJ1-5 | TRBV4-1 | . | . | TGCGCCAGCAGCCGCGGGGAAAATCAGCCCCAGCATTTT | CASSRGENQPQHF
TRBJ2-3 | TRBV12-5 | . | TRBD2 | TGTGCTAGTGGTGCGGGACTAGCGGGGACAGATACGCAGTATTTT | CASGAGLAGTDTQYF
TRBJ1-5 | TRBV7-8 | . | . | TGTGCCAGCAGCTTAGCCAGGGATCAGCCCCAGCATTTT | CASSLARDQPQHF
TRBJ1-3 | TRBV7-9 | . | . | TGTGCCAGCAGCGCCCGGGAATCTGGAAACACCATATATTTT | CASSARESGNTIYF
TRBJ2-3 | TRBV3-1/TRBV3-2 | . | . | TGTGCCAGCAGTAGGGGGGGGTCCTCTAGCACAGATACGCAGTATTTT | CASSRGGSSSTDTQYF
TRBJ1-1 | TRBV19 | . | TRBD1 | TGTGCCAGGAAGTTTGAGGGACAGGGGAACACTGAAGCTTTCTTT | CARKFEGQGNTEAFF
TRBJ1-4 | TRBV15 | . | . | TGTGCCACCAGCAGAGGCGGGGGGTTCGAAAAACTGTTTTTT | CATSRGGGFEKLFF
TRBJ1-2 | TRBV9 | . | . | TGTGCCAGCAGCGTAGAAGAGGAGACAGGAACCCTTCCCTATGGCTACACCTTC | CASSVEEETGTLPYGYTF
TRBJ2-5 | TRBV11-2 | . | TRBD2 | TGTGCCAGCACCCAGAGCCTAGCGGGGGGTGGGGAGACCCAGTACTTC | CASTQSLAGGGETQYF